This note documents a single T cell receptor (beta chain) sequence. Its cognate antigen is unknown. The data originate from a study of T cell responses to AZD1222 COVID-19 vaccine. Across the study: Combined were second doses at about 4 or about 12 weeks. Study-wide findings and caveats: The donors showed a predominance of white British ancestry and of females, with possible underestimation of clonal diversity.

Using immunoSEQ multiplex PCR, the repertoire was profiled, and TCRdb retains in-frame clones only, with some absent. The sample consists of roughly 250,000 clones, approximately 93% of them appearing once. The TCR comes from an adult in good health. The sample here was peripheral blood, taken on day 0 of AZD1222 vaccination.

The chain's CDR3 is CASSLAPPREGGNQPQHF. CDR3 coding DNA: TGTGCCAGCAGTTTGGCACCGCCGAGGGAAGGGGGCAATCAGCCCCAGCATTTT. The rearrangement uses TRBV27 and TRBJ1-5; maybe TRBD1 (5 bases). Germline assignment: CDR1 MNHEY and CDR2 SMNVEV (reference sequence). The CDR3 runs 18 residues. The germline V and J ends were trimmed by 3 bases and 2 bases, with 20 bases remaining between them.